The sample holds many counts of the clone carrying this T cell receptor (beta chain). The PCR contained 60 Vbeta and 13 Jbeta primers. Sequenced by immunoSEQ multiplex PCR; TCRdb stores in-frame clones only, minus some. This sample has around 150,000 clones, with about 81% found just once. The data belong to a study of cytomegalovirus exposure and HLA in healthy donors. Trimming took off 2 bases at V and 1 base at J, with 6 bases between the two ends. CDR1 and CDR2 (germline): SGHRS, YFSETQ. This CDR3 has 13 residues. Sequenced sample: PBMCs. This sequence joins TRBV5-1 and TRBJ1-1; the D gene is possibly TRBD1 (5 bases). This sequence originates from a girl aged 2 to 9 in good health and CMV-seropositive. This CDR3 reads CASSFTGNTEAFF. The CDR3 DNA reads TGCGCCAGCAGCTTCACAGGGAACACTGAAGCTTTCTTT.